This T cell receptor (beta chain) was captured in a study of cytomegalovirus exposure and HLA in healthy donors (dated by TCRdb to the late 2010s). Some background on the complete study: An earlier analysis of some 550 of the donors reported 250 to 350 Gb of sequence data and roughly 100 million unique TCR beta sequences from 150 million to 200 million T cells. An early release that covered about 600 HLA-typed donors contained approximately 300 gigabases of sequencing data and tens of millions of unique TCR sequences. The genetic ancestry cluster associated with self-reported Caucasian donors included 81% of the roughly 380 genotyped donors. The study aimed to test whether cataloging public T cell receptors could reveal signatures of past pathogen exposure. The study used immunosequencing to profile the T cell repertoires of some 600 subjects and linked those repertoires to cytomegalovirus serostatus. Besides the first cohort of more than 650 subjects, a separate validation cohort made up of around 120 different subjects was used. To predict cytomegalovirus infection status, the study combined high-throughput TCR immunosequencing, statistical association of individual TCRs with disease status, and machine learning. A later analysis re-examined previously published TCR beta repertoires from roughly 650 donors and added high-resolution HLA genotyping to investigate patterns of TCR occurrence. In the later analysis, no new phenotypic data were used to find candidate immune exposures; instead, reliance was placed on TCR beta sequences and their occurrence across donors. An earlier analysis of 500 to 650 of the donors applied high-throughput TCR beta sequencing to assess whether each TCR beta V gene segment acted as functional or pseudogenic. Alongside the repertoire data, information on donor age, sex, ethnicity and CMV serostatus was compiled. A later genetic analysis used genome-wide SNP genotypes for about three fifths of the 666 donors, treating that subset as a discovery cohort. Every repertoire in the discovery cohort had been generated on one and the same sequencing platform. Both class I and class II loci were covered by HLA typing, at four-digit resolution. Typing coverage varied by locus: 629-630 donors for A, B, C, DRB1 and DQB1; roughly 500 for DQA1; over 600 for DPA1; approximately 450 for DPB1. Because of strong linkage in the cohort, a handful of DR-DQ haplotypes were treated as single units for association and clustering. Among 398 genotyped donors of the cohort, an average of roughly 240,000 unique TCR beta nucleotide sequences were sequenced per donor, roughly 18% of them non-productive.

CDR1 and CDR2 were assigned from the germline V gene as SGDLS and YYNGEE. The V and J ends are trimmed by 0 bases and 3 bases, leaving 6 bases between them. The CDR3 covers 14 residues, taking in both the cysteine and the phenylalanine. CDR3 DNA only is kept here, 42 bases in frame from base 1. Libraries were prepared through the immunoSEQ multiplex PCR assay. The multiplex PCR relied on a mix of 60 forward primers for TCR Vbeta segments and 13 reverse primers for TCR Jbeta segments. The CDR3 region of rearranged TCR beta genes was amplified from genomic DNA by a multiplex PCR assay. On the Illumina HiSeq System, the amplified TCR beta libraries were sequenced as 87-base-pair reads. The study's processing was this. A later analysis tallied tens of millions of unique TCR beta chains across the roughly 610 repertoires, and about 12 million of those chains were shared by two or more donors. Raw reads were error-corrected and collapsed into unique sequences with a nearest-neighbor algorithm that merged closely related sequences to remove PCR and sequencing errors. Alignment of CDR3 sequences to IMGT reference sequences was used to assign V, D and J gene segments. Each retained sequence needed at least a six-nucleotide match to both a V gene segment and a J gene segment. A rearrangement counted as productive if the CDR3 had no stop codons and remained in frame with V and J, and every other rearrangement counted as non-productive. Following IMGT convention, CDR3 was defined as the stretch from the second conserved V-encoded cysteine up to the conserved J-encoded phenylalanine. The earlier analysis of some 540 of the donors excluded any sequence lacking an unambiguous match to a single V gene segment. An earlier analysis of just under 600 of the donors called V segments functional above 56.7% productive rearrangements and segregating when the between-donor standard deviation exceeded 5%. A statistical classification framework was built to diagnose cytomegalovirus status from the catalog of TCR beta chain sequences. V and J gene assignment, in a later analysis, came from comparing TCR nucleotide sequences with IMGT/GENE-DB human TR gene sequences. Using the TCRdist pipeline, a later analysis assigned CDR3 sequences along with most-parsimonious VDJ recombination scenarios. A later analysis defined each TCR beta chain by its CDR3 amino acid sequence plus V-gene family, and excluded reads lacking a unique V-gene family. To address suspected cross-contamination and a sequencing artifact, a later analysis removed 592 highly shared, low-generation-probability nucleotide sequences. A later analysis calculated a clonal expansion index for each public chain from normalized within-repertoire ranks of inferred template counts. In a later analysis, generation probabilities were computed using a VDJ recombination model fitted to out-of-frame rearrangements, and the results were checked against IGoR. In a later analysis, hypergeometric tests were used to score TCR-TCR, TCR-HLA and TCR-CMV co-occurrence, with a repertoire-size bias correction applied to TCR pairs. A later analysis estimated false discovery rates by permuting HLA or CMV assignments 20 times. A later analysis grouped co-occurring TCRs with DBSCAN, adding TCRdist sequence similarity when clustering within HLA-allele-positive subsets. Repertoires with fewer than 30,000 or more than 120,000 public chains were left out of co-occurrence clustering, as were five repertoires with anomalous nucleotide sharing. What TCRdb holds here is the immuneACCESS table cut down to in-frame rearrangements. Part of the clones is not present; checked against another copy, under half of the missing clones reflect an unresolved V gene, and the others are unexplained. V, J and clone size are those of that table, while D and trimming were read from the DNA. Within this sample are around 210,000 clones, with over 65% of them counted one time only. The ten largest clones add up to about 2.7% of the sample.

As to this clone: Its antigen specificity is not known. It has no much larger one-base neighbor in the sample; base qualities were not kept.

The cohort comprised under 700 healthy bone marrow donors. All cohort members were sampled while nominally healthy, although unrecorded immune exposures were likely present. The donor tested CMV seronegative and was one of the 352 seronegative cohort members. Each donor provided a peripheral blood sample, and peripheral blood mononuclear cells were used for TCR beta sequencing. The Qiagen DNeasy Blood Extraction Kit was used to extract genomic DNA from the blood cell samples. Paper-wide results and their limitations: A further reported finding was that TCR beta sequences accurately predicted the HLA-A and HLA-B alleles for most subjects in the first cohort. Because counts were too low, under 20 rarely observed V segments, including chromosome 9 orphons, were left out of the earlier analysis of approximately 580 of the donors. In a later analysis, several top co-occurrence clusters were reported to appear linked to parvovirus B19, influenza, CMV and Epstein-Barr virus. In a later analysis, the rate of TCR association differed among HLA loci, with DRB1 alleles having the most associated TCRs and HLA-C alleles having the fewest. Compared with the roughly 670-donor mean, donors in an Asian-associated ancestry cluster had fewer N-insertions in productive TCRs, according to a later genetic analysis. The sequencing pipeline was judged likely to have produced a cluster of highly shared sequence variants as a technical artifact. A total of fewer than 200 TCR beta chains were listed by the study as associated with cytomegalovirus. Because the 87-base-pair reads could not distinguish some IMGT-functional V segments, including TRBV6-2 and TRBV6-3, those segments were excluded. Sequencing depth was assumed to be roughly uniform across donors in the presence/absence analyses, though that assumption may not hold. In a later analysis, 16,951 TCR beta sequences were associated with specific HLA alleles at a false discovery rate of 0.05. The classifier was reported to diagnose cytomegalovirus status with high specificity and sensitivity in both the original and validation cohorts. In a later analysis, HLA-associated TCR beta chains showed more clonal expansion and lower generation probabilities than non-associated chains that were equally common. A later analysis found that most CMV-associated TCR beta chains appeared HLA-restricted, with HLA associations seemingly driven largely by CMV exposure. In a later genetic analysis, a missense DCLRE1C variant was associated with V-gene and J-gene trimming of TCR beta chains, and the association was replicated in an independent cohort. In vitro tests confirmed that a few of the cytomegalovirus-associated TCR beta chains recognize cytomegalovirus antigens. For the cohort, immune exposure information was limited to CMV serostatus. In an earlier analysis of some 640 of the donors, most TCR beta V segments were observed in productive rearrangements about 87% or about 30% of the time, broadly matching IMGT annotations. The authors suggested that the approach could potentially be extended to other disease states and immunological phenotypes. Only TCR beta chains were sequenced in this cohort, and the absence of alpha or paired-chain data limited detectable features. Because some donors lacked HLA typing at each locus, the association tests relied only on the typed subset. When HLA alleles, especially DR and DQ, strongly co-occurred, attributing TCR associations to individual alleles was difficult. Correlated functional status among segregating V segments might be attributable to linkage disequilibrium, but an unknown experimental factor could not be ruled out. Most TCR sequences were seen in very few donors, while some public TCRs were found in many individuals.

The chain uses TRBV9 and TRBJ2-2; perhaps TRBD1 is the D gene, with 5 bases matching. The material sequenced was PBMCs. The sequence was obtained from a woman aged 25-40 years in good health and CMV-seronegative. DNA sequence: TGTGCCAGCAGCGTAGGACAGTACACCGGGGAGCTGTTTTTT. It codes for CASSVGQYTGELFF. Where the CDR3 stops, the reference TRBV9 and TRBJ2-2 genes take over; the full variable domain is DSGVTQTPKHLITATGQRVTLRCSPRSGDLSVYWYQQSLDQGLQFLIQYYNGEERAKGNILERFSAQQFPDLHSELNLSSLELGDSALYFCASSVGQYTGELFFGEGSRLTVL.